This note documents a single T cell receptor (beta chain) sequence. V lost 0 bases, J lost 5 bases, and 13 bases lay in between. This CDR3 region has 15 residues. Germline CDR1 reads LGHNA; CDR2 reads YNFKEQ. RNA transcripts were the template for amplifying TCR beta CDR3 regions. A set of HTBI primers served as the primers for a first-round RT-PCR of the TCR CDR3. TCRdb ran MiXCR on the multiplex PCR reads and lists one entry per CDR3 protein. Of approximately 600,000 distinct CDR3 sequences in the sample, 14% to 15% are singletons; the top ten hold approximately 4.3%. The cohort's ophthalmopathy patients, a group with duration under 3 months, had a Clinical Activity Score of at least 3 and a NOSPECS grade of at least 4. Reasons for excluding patients were uncontrolled infection, other autoimmune disease, pregnancy or lactation. The data originate from a study of T cells in Graves' hyperthyroidism and ophthalmopathy.

The sample taken for sequencing was blood. This chain joins TRBV4-2 and TRBJ2-5, with a weak D call TRBD1 (6 bases). The clonotype originates from a woman aged 40 to 49 with Graves' ophthalmopathy. In DNA, the CDR3 is TGTGCCAGCAGCCAAGAGGGGGCGAGGTCGGAGACCCAGTACTTC. Protein sequence: CASSQEGARSETQYF.